The present T cell receptor (beta chain) was sequenced within a study of blood T cell repertoires in COVID-19. Adults between roughly 18 and 89 years of age took part from 20 to 25 US areas. The table came from immunoSEQ multiplex PCR; TCRdb's copy has only in-frame clones and leaves some out. The sample carries 250,000 to 300,000 clones, around nine tenths recorded once. The germline V gene encodes CDR1 SQVTM and CDR2 ANQGSEA. With V trimmed by 8 bases and J by 5 bases, 11 bases remained unmatched. The CDR3 spans 14 residues. This TCR was recovered from a woman aged 45-60 years who had been exposed to COVID-19. Input material: PBMCs or T cells enriched from blood (not recorded which). The V call is TRBV29-1, the J call TRBJ1-5, with 8 bases that match TRBD1. This chain's CDR3 is CSHRTGRLDQPQHF. In DNA, the CDR3 is TGCAGCCACCGGACAGGGAGACTAGATCAGCCCCAGCATTTT.